This T cell receptor (beta chain) came from a study of shared clonotypes between healthy human individuals. Study-wide background: A couple of female and a few male donors aged 18 to 49 were enrolled.

Some clones are missing from TCRdb's copy, which holds only in-frame ones; the method was immunoSEQ multiplex PCR. Counted here are about a million clones, roughly 80% occurring once; the ten biggest clones make up 1.2% to 1.5%. Germline loops: CDR1 KGHSH, CDR2 LQKENI. CDR3 length: 14 amino acids. Trimming took off 3 bases at V and 3 bases at J, with 9 bases between the two ends. The chain carries TRBV18 and TRBJ1-3; TRBD1 is a possible D gene (6 bases). This sequence was found in a man aged 18 to 30 in good health. The sequenced sample was memory CD4+ T cells sorted from blood. Subset described: CD45RA-negative fraction. This chain's CDR3 is CASSPYRVGNTIYF. CDR3 DNA: TGTGCCAGCTCACCTTACAGGGTTGGAAACACCATATATTTT.